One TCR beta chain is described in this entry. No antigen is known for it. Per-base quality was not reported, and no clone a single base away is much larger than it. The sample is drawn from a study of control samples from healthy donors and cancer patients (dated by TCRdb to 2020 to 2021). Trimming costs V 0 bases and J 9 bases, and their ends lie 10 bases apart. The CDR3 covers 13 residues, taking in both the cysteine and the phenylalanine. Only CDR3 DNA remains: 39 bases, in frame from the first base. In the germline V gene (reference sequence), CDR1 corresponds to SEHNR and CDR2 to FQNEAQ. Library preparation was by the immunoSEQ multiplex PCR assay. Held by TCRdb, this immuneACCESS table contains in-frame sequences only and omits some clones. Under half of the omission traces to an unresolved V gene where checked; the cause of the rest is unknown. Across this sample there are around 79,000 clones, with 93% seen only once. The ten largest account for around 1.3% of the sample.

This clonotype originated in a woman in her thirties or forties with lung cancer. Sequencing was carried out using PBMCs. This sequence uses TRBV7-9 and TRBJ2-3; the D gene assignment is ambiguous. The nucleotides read TGTGCCAGCAGCTTAGCCACGCAGCAAACGCAGTATTTT. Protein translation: CASSLATQQTQYF.